This entry is about one TCR beta chain. No antigen is known for it. Authors' methods: After removing out-of-frame reads, approximately 2 million distinct TCRbeta sequences remained. Produced via immunoSEQ multiplex PCR; TCRdb's table is partial and in-frame only. The V and J calls and clone size were taken over from that table, and D and trimming were inferred from the DNA. This sample has about 59,000 clones, with approximately 78% found just once. This specimen comes from a study of memory CD4+ T cells and cytomegalovirus serostatus. Study summary: Of the healthy Belgian adults, several were CMV seropositive and 24 seronegative.

The length of the CDR3 is 16 residues. V lost 5 bases to trimming and J lost 2 bases, with 16 bases between them. Germline V gene lookup returns CDR1 SGHAT and CDR2 FQNNGV. The sort gate was single viable CD3+CD4+CD8-CD45RO+ cells for memory CD4+ T cells. Donors' CMV status reflects serum IgG against pp150, pp28, p38, p52. Study conclusions and caveats: CD4+ memory repertoires contained 67 of 164 reported CMV TCRbeta sequences.

The chain links TRBV11-2 to TRBJ1-5; maybe TRBD1 (5 bases). The sequence came from an adult in good health and CMV-seronegative. Sequenced sample: memory CD4+ T cells from blood. Here the CDR3 DNA reads TGTGCCAGCAGCAGACCCGACAGATCGGGCAATCAGCCCCAGCATTTT. Amino acid sequence: CASSRPDRSGNQPQHF.